This T cell receptor (beta chain) was captured by sequencing in a study of blood T cell repertoires in COVID-19. TCRdb's table, derived via immunoSEQ multiplex PCR, lists solely in-frame clones and lacks some. The sample lists some 250,000 clones; 70% to 90% were seen once. Sequences were obtained from peripheral blood. This clonotype originated in a woman younger than 45 with acute or convalescent COVID-19.

The CDR3 DNA sequence: TGTGCCAGCAGCGCCGCGGGGGGTTTGGGCCAGCCCCAGCATTTT. Protein product: CASSAAGGLGQPQHF. The chain joins TRBV9 to TRBJ1-5; D is perhaps TRBD1 (5 bases). Germline CDR1 SGDLS, CDR2 YYNGEE. The CDR3 is 15 residues long. Trimming removed 3 bases at V and 7 bases at J, with 17 bases between.